What follows are 23 T cell receptor beta chains derived from one specimen sequenced in a study of T-cell memory formation after mild COVID-19. TCRdb called the 5' RACE reads again in MiXCR, with one record for every CDR3 protein. Of 350,000 to 450,000 distinct CDR3 sequences listed, approximately 25% are singletons. The sample consisted of PBMCs or a T cell subset sorted from them (not recorded which). These receptors all come from an adult woman who had mild COVID-19 (a few samples of this study predate the infection). Cell type and time point are not known.

This clonotype was recorded many times. The J gene is TRBJ1-6, the V gene TRBV7-2; TRBD1 is a possible D gene (5 bases). This CDR3 is built from 14 residues. V gave up 3 bases and J gave up 7 bases, with 10 bases separating them. Looked up from germline, CDR1 is SGHTA and CDR2 is FQGNSA. The CDR3 bases are TGTGCCAGCAGCTTTGGGACGGACAATTCACCCCTCCACTTT. Translation gives CASSFGTDNSPLHF.

The rearrangement joins TRBV14 to TRBJ1-2; 9 bases fit TRBD1. Germline trimming cut 4 bases from V and 7 bases from J; bases unmatched to any gene: 7. The CDR3 spans 14 residues. CDR1 and CDR2 (germline): SGHDN, FVKESK. For the CDR3, the DNA is TGTGCCAGCAGCCCTTACAGGGGGCGATTTGGCTACACCTTC. This gives the protein CASSPYRGRFGYTF.

The chain combines TRBV20-1 with TRBJ2-7; TRBD2 matches at 12 bases. V trimming: 5 bases; J trimming: 2 bases; junction bases outside the gene matches: 13. CDR1 and CDR2 (germline): DFQATT, SNEGSKA (reference sequence). The CDR3 runs to 17 residues. Here the CDR3 reads CSAYPGLAGAKPYEQYF. As DNA, the CDR3 is TGCAGTGCTTACCCGGGACTAGCGGGCGCTAAACCCTACGAGCAGTACTTC.

The genes are TRBV20-1 and TRBJ2-1; 8 bases are shared with TRBD2. Germline lookup yields CDR1 DFQATT and CDR2 SNEGSKA (reference sequence). The CDR3 is 16 residues long. Trimming took 3 bases from V and 8 from J; bases not matched to a gene: 15. DNA of the CDR3: TGCAGTGCTAGTTCCTCGGGACTAGTCGAATGGGATGAGCAGTTCTTC. Protein product: CSASSSGLVEWDEQFF.

This clonotype was detected a few times. The V gene is TRBV12-3 or TRBV12-4, the J gene TRBJ2-7; either TRBD1 or TRBD2 may fit D (6 bases each). CDR3 length: 13 residues. V was shortened by 8 bases and J by 6 bases, with 17 bases between the two germline ends. The CDR3 nucleotides are TGTGCCAGCTCCTTAGGGGGGAGTGGCGAGCAGTACTTC. Residues: CASSLGGSGEQYF.

This clonotype was counted only a few times. The chain joins TRBV9 to TRBJ1-1; 10 bases align to TRBD1. This CDR3 has 15 residues. CDR1 SGDLS and CDR2 YYNGEE come from the germline V gene. V was clipped by 2 bases and J by 0 bases; unmatched bases: 1. The DNA for the CDR3 is TGTGCCAGCAGCGTTGACAGGGGGCTGAACACTGAAGCTTTCTTT. Translating gives CASSVDRGLNTEAFF. The whole variable domain, remainder taken from reference TRBV9 and TRBJ1-1, is DSGVTQTPKHLITATGQRVTLRCSPRSGDLSVYWYQQSLDQGLQFLIQYYNGEERAKGNILERFSAQQFPDLHSELNLSSLELGDSALYFCASSVDRGLNTEAFFGQGTRLTVV.

V is TRBV20-1 and J is TRBJ2-3, with D possibly being TRBD1 (6 bases). Germline lookup yields CDR1 DFQATT and CDR2 SNEGSKA (reference sequence). This CDR3 spans 15 amino acids. Trimming pared 4 bases from V and 4 bases from J, leaving 18 bases between. The CDR3 is CSANPGHSRSDTQYF. The CDR3 DNA is TGCAGTGCTAACCCGGGACATTCTAGGTCAGATACGCAGTATTTT.

V gene TRBV6-5 combines with J gene TRBJ1-6; TRBD1 matches 7 bases. Germline loops: CDR1 MNHEY, CDR2 SVGAGI. The CDR3 loop spans 16 amino acids. Losses at the gene ends were 4 bases for V and 6 bases for J; bases not matched to a gene: 9. The CDR3 region has the DNA TGTGCCAGCAGTTTTAACAGGGGAAGACGTAATTCACCCCTCCACTTT. Protein product: CASSFNRGRRNSPLHF.

This chain uses TRBV6-5 with TRBJ2-3; tentatively, D is TRBD2 (6 bases). The CDR3 sequence is 14 residues long. Germline CDR1 MNHEY, CDR2 SVGAGI. The V and J ends lost 4 bases and 2 bases respectively, with 10 bases between them. For the CDR3, the DNA is TGTGCCAGCAGTTCGGGACTCCTCACAGATACGCAGTATTTT. Protein sequence: CASSSGLLTDTQYF.

This clonotype was recorded many times. J is TRBJ2-5 and V is TRBV12-3 or TRBV12-4, with a weak D call TRBD1 (6 bases). The CDR3 loop spans 14 amino acids. Between the trimmed V and J ends, which lost 6 bases and 0 bases, there was a span of 11 bases. CDR3 protein: CASRPTGYQETQYF. The CDR3 DNA reads as TGTGCCAGCAGGCCGACAGGTTACCAAGAGACCCAGTACTTC.

The chain carries TRBV20-1 and TRBJ1-1; possibly TRBD1 for D (5 bases). Germline lookup yields CDR1 DFQATT and CDR2 SNEGSKA (reference sequence). V was trimmed by 6 bases and J by 0 bases, leaving 11 bases between them. There are 13 residues in the CDR3. CDR3 DNA: TGCAGTGCCAAGGGACCTATGAACACTGAAGCTTTCTTT. Translation: CSAKGPMNTEAFF.

The chain couples TRBV29-1 to TRBJ1-4, with no clear D. Germline values: CDR1 SQVTM, CDR2 ANQGSEA. V lost 7 bases and J 8 bases, leaving 8 bases between the germline ends. The CDR3 has 10 residues. As DNA, the CDR3 is TGCAGCGCCTTGGGGGAAAAACTGTTTTTT. Translating gives CSALGEKLFF.

V is TRBV24-1 and J is TRBJ2-1, with D perhaps matching TRBD1 or TRBD2 (5 bases each). V lost 4 bases to trimming and J lost 3 bases, with 15 bases between them. The CDR3 sequence is 16 residues long. The germline CDR1 and CDR2 sequences are KGHDR and SFDVKD. CDR3 sequence: CATSEGPVKGYNEQFF. In DNA, the CDR3 is TGTGCCACCAGTGAGGGACCGGTAAAGGGCTACAATGAGCAGTTCTTC.

This clonotype was seen just once. The chain employs TRBV5-1 and TRBJ1-5; D perhaps matches TRBD1 (6 bases). V was trimmed by 3 bases and J by 4 bases, leaving 11 bases between them. Germline V gene sequence: CDR1 SGHRS, CDR2 YFSETQ. This CDR3 comprises 14 residues. CDR3 in amino acids: CASSSRGKNQPQHF. CDR3 sequence (DNA): TGCGCCAGCAGCTCCAGGGGTAAAAATCAGCCCCAGCATTTT.

This clonotype came up a few times. V gene TRBV11-2 combines with J gene TRBJ2-1; no clear D. There are 15 residues in the CDR3. Per germline, CDR1 SGHAT and CDR2 FQNNGV. Trimming cost V 3 bases and J 1 base, with 10 bases left between them. CDR3 sequence (DNA): TGTGCCAGCAGCTTTTCTCGCGGTTCCTACAATGAGCAGTTCTTC. Translation: CASSFSRGSYNEQFF.

This clonotype was counted only a few times. The chain links TRBV11-2 to TRBJ2-6, with 13 bases fitting TRBD2. The germline CDR1 and CDR2 sequences are SGHAT and FQNNGV. V lost 3 bases, J lost 1 base, and 3 bases stayed unmatched. CDR3 size: 18 residues. CDR3 bases: TGTGCCAGCAGCTTGGGACTAGCGGGAACATCTGGGGCCAACGTCCTGACTTTC. It codes for CASSLGLAGTSGANVLTF.

The genes are TRBV7-9 and TRBJ2-3, with D unresolved. Looked up from germline, CDR1 is SEHNR and CDR2 is FQNEAQ (reference sequence). The CDR3 extends over 16 amino acids. Trimming removed 2 bases from V and 0 bases from J, with 12 bases in between. This CDR3 reads CASSLRVAGSTDTQYF. The CDR3 bases are TGTGCCAGCAGCTTAAGAGTAGCAGGAAGCACAGATACGCAGTATTTT.

This chain links TRBV6-6 with TRBJ1-1; TRBD1 is a possible D gene (5 bases). V shed 10 bases and J shed 1 base, with 13 bases lying between them. From germline, CDR1 is MNHNY and CDR2 SVGAGI (reference sequence). The CDR3 contains 13 residues. The CDR3 protein is CAIRQRANTEAFF. DNA of the CDR3: TGTGCCATCAGACAGAGGGCGAACACTGAAGCTTTCTTT.

This clonotype was counted many times. The V call is TRBV11-2, the J call TRBJ2-1; 13 positions agree with TRBD2. Looked up from germline, CDR1 is SGHAT and CDR2 is FQNNGV. The CDR3 length is 17 residues. With 6 bases clipped from V and 4 bases from J, the junction kept 9 bases outside the gene matches. The CDR3 DNA sequence: TGTGCCAGCAGAGGACTAGCGGGAGAGCTAGGTTACAATGAGCAGTTCTTC. Translating gives CASRGLAGELGYNEQFF.

This clonotype has a handful of counts. The chain has TRBV7-9 and TRBJ2-5; D is unresolved. Deletions cut 0 bases from V and 4 bases from J, with 9 bases between. The CDR3 is made up of 14 amino acids. Germline V gene data show CDR1 as SEHNR and CDR2 as FQNEAQ (reference sequence). The CDR3 is CASSLAQVRETQYF. DNA for the CDR3: TGTGCCAGCAGCTTAGCGCAGGTCAGAGAGACCCAGTACTTC.

The chain employs TRBV19 and TRBJ2-5; unclear D gene. The V end was cut by 3 bases, the J end by 1 base, with 12 bases between. CDR1 and CDR2 (germline): LNHDA, SQIVND (reference sequence). The CDR3 extends over 15 amino acids. CDR3 sequence (DNA): TGTGCCAGTAGTATTTTAGGAGAATTCCAAGAGACCCAGTACTTC. Translation gives CASSILGEFQETQYF.

The CDR3 DNA reads as TGTGCCACCAGTGGGAGGCTAGCGGGAGCGCCTGAGCAGTTCTTC. This sequence encodes CATSGRLAGAPEQFF. The gene calls are TRBV24-1 and TRBJ2-1; 10 bases match TRBD2. This CDR3 has 15 amino acids. V dropped 5 bases and J dropped 9; count of bases not matched to a gene: 9. Germline CDR1 reads KGHDR; CDR2 reads SFDVKD.

This clonotype was picked up a small number of times. The chain links TRBV27 to TRBJ2-2, with TRBD2 matching 7 bases. The CDR3 contains 17 residues. V shed 0 bases and J 0 bases; nucleotides not matched to a gene: 4. The germline gives CDR1 MNHEY, CDR2 SMNVEV (reference sequence). The CDR3 nucleotides are TGTGCCAGCAGTTTATCGGGGGGGATCACGAACACCGGGGAGCTGTTTTTT. It specifies CASSLSGGITNTGELFF.